This T cell receptor beta chain was sequenced in a study of T cell responses to AZD1222 COVID-19 vaccine. Some clones are missing from TCRdb's copy, which holds only in-frame ones; the method was immunoSEQ multiplex PCR. Among more than 150,000 clones, over 80% were seen once, and the ten largest hold roughly 6.5%. A note on this clone: An end of the junction differs from the germline gene, which may be a read error.

CDR1 is SSHAT, CDR2 FNYEAQ, per germline (reference sequence). CDR3 size: 15 residues. This clonotype originated in an adult in good health. The chain uses TRBV7-7 and TRBJ2-2, with 8 nucleotides matching TRBD1. The sequencing used peripheral blood, collected on day 0 of AZD1222 vaccination. CDR3 sequence (DNA): TGTGCTAGCAGCCCACTTCAGGGGGCCACCGGGGAGCTGTTTTTT. Encoded protein: CASSPLQGATGELFF.